This T cell receptor (beta chain) was sequenced for a study of Ad26.COV2.S vaccination and SARS-CoV-2 variants. For this clone: At one end, the junction sequence differs from germline, possibly due to a read error.

Germline lookup yields CDR1 SGHRS and CDR2 YFSETQ. The length of the CDR3 is 14 residues. Only in-frame clones appear in the TCRdb table, and some are missing; sequencing was by immunoSEQ multiplex PCR. The sample holds about 350,000 clones, about 91% seen once. The chain employs TRBV5-1 and TRBJ1-1; no clear D gene. This TCR was sampled from a human donor who had recovered from COVID-19. Sequenced material: peripheral blood, taken after recovery from COVID-19. As DNA, the CDR3 is TGCGCCAGCAGCTTGAGCGGGCTGAACACTGAAGTTTTCTTT. It codes for CASSLSGLNTEVFF. Full variable domain (missing parts from reference TRBV5-1 and TRBJ1-1): KAGVTQTPRYLIKTRGQQVTLSCSPISGHRSVSWYQQTPGQGLQFLFEYFSETQRNKGNFPGRFSGRQFSNSRSEMNVSTLELGDSALYLCASSLSGLNTEVFFGQGTRLTVV.